Below, 18 T cell receptor beta chains from the same sample are listed, as sequenced in a study of blood T cells in healthy people across ages. With a J-beta primer mix and a sample-barcoded 5' primer, a second PCR ran 7 to 11 cycles. Using its own MiXCR run on the 5' RACE reads, TCRdb lists one record per CDR3 protein. The sample lists around 1,900,000 distinct CDR3 sequences, more than 35% occurring once. Sequencing was carried out using blood. The receptors stem from a human donor in good health.

The sample holds a few counts of this clonotype. The rearrangement joins TRBV27 to TRBJ2-7; tentatively, D is TRBD2 (7 bases). The CDR3 runs to 15 residues. Germline V CDR1 and CDR2: MNHEY, SMNVEV (reference sequence). The germline V and J ends were trimmed by 8 bases and 2 bases, with 19 bases remaining between them. This CDR3 is CASSLGRGPTYEQYF. The CDR3 DNA is TGTGCCAGCTCGTTGGGGCGGGGGCCGACCTACGAGCAGTACTTC.

The chain's CDR3 is CASSKTGGAINEQFF. Written as DNA, the CDR3 is TGTGCCAGCAGCAAAACAGGGGGAGCCATCAATGAGCAGTTCTTC. The rearrangement links TRBV7-3 to TRBJ2-1; 8 nucleotides align to TRBD1. This CDR3 is built from 15 residues. CDR1 is SGHTA, CDR2 FQGTGA, per germline. J gave up 6 bases and V 5 bases, and 9 bases lay outside the gene matches.

V usage is TRBV7-3 and J usage is TRBJ2-3; tentatively, D is TRBD2 (6 bases). CDR3 length: 15 amino acids. Germline V gene lookup returns CDR1 SGHTA and CDR2 FQGTGA. The germline V and J ends were trimmed by 5 bases and 1 base, with 13 bases remaining between them. In DNA, the CDR3 is TGTGCCAGCAGCCCCCCGGGGGAGGGCACAGATACGCAGTATTTT. Its protein product is CASSPPGEGTDTQYF.

The chain joins TRBV7-2 to TRBJ1-2; D is undetermined. Germline assignment: CDR1 SGHTA and CDR2 FQGNSA. The length of the CDR3 is 14 residues. V gave up 5 bases and J gave up 2 bases, with 12 bases separating them. The CDR3 nucleotides read TGTGCCAGCAGCAGAAACGACATGAACTATGGCTACACCTTC. Translation: CASSRNDMNYGYTF.

The table lists this clonotype with a few counts. This chain links TRBV27 with TRBJ2-7; the D is unclear. The J call may be faulty, since TRBJ2-5 better matches the DNA end. Germline lookup yields CDR1 MNHEY and CDR2 SMNVEV (reference sequence). There are 13 residues in the CDR3. This CDR3 reads CASSLSWTETQYF. The DNA of the CDR3 is TGTGCCAGCAGCCTGAGTTGGACGGAGACCCAGTACTTC.

Ten or more counts support this clonotype. The rearrangement links TRBV20-1 to TRBJ2-3, with D hard to call. V was shortened by 4 bases and J by 2 bases, with 4 bases between the two germline ends. Looked up from germline, CDR1 is DFQATT and CDR2 is SNEGSKA (reference sequence). The CDR3 extends over 11 amino acids. The CDR3 DNA sequence: TGCAGTGCTACGTTCACAGATACGCAGTATTTT. Translated, it gives CSATFTDTQYF.

This clonotype was seen ten or more times. The gene calls are TRBV6-2 or TRBV6-3 and TRBJ1-6; D is undetermined. This CDR3 spans 15 amino acids. CDR1 is MNHEY, CDR2 SVGEGT, per germline. V lost 4 bases and J 5 bases, leaving 12 bases between the germline ends. The CDR3 sequence: CASSSGRSDNSPLHF. Here the CDR3 DNA reads TGTGCCAGCAGTTCTGGGAGATCCGATAATTCACCCCTCCACTTT.

The chain couples TRBV15 to TRBJ2-7, with 9 bases fitting TRBD1. The DNA matches TRBJ2-5 better at its end, which makes the J call doubtful. This CDR3 is built from 14 residues. Per the germline V gene, CDR1 is LNHNV and CDR2 is YYDKDF (reference sequence). The CDR3, as DNA: TGTGCCACCAGCCCCCGGACAGGGGCAGAGACCCAGTACTTC. Its protein product is CATSPRTGAETQYF.

This clonotype occurred a few times. The V gene is TRBV6-6, the J gene TRBJ2-1, with 7 bases aligning to TRBD2. The V gene's germline CDR1 is MNHNY and CDR2 SVGAGI (reference sequence). The CDR3 is made up of 13 amino acids. Losses at the gene ends were 4 bases for V and 9 bases for J; bases not matched to a gene: 6. The CDR3 sequence: CASSSGGFGEQFF. The DNA for the CDR3 is TGTGCCAGCAGTTCCGGGGGGTTCGGTGAGCAGTTCTTC.

In its sample, this clonotype was seen a few times. V is TRBV12-3 or TRBV12-4 and J is TRBJ2-1; no reliable D call. The CDR3 runs 13 residues. Trimming cost V 3 bases and J 8 bases, with 11 bases left between them. DNA of the CDR3: TGTGCCAGCAGTTTGACGTATGAAGATGAGCAGTTCTTC. Amino acids: CASSLTYEDEQFF.

For this clonotype: Its ends do not fully match the called genes, so a read error is possible. The CDR3, as DNA: TGTGCCAGCAGCCCAGGGGTGGTTAATGAGCGGTTCTTC. This gives the protein CASSPGVVNERFF. V is TRBV6-1 and J is TRBJ2-1; weak D call: TRBD1 (6 bases). The CDR3 length is 13 residues. The germline gives CDR1 MNHNS, CDR2 SASEGT.

This clonotype appeared a few times. This chain uses TRBV6-2 or TRBV6-3 with TRBJ2-5; 9 positions match TRBD1. In germline, CDR1 is MNHEY, CDR2 SVGEGT. The junction had 14 bases not matched to a gene; V was cut back by 5 bases and J by 4 bases. The length of the CDR3 is 17 residues. The CDR3 sequence is CASSNRDRARRGETQYF. The CDR3 region has the DNA TGTGCCAGCAGTAACCGGGACAGGGCTCGTCGGGGAGAGACCCAGTACTTC.

This clonotype was seen a handful of times. The V and J genes are TRBV6-2 or TRBV6-3 and TRBJ1-6; 9 bases line up with TRBD1. V was clipped by 6 bases and J by 11 bases; unmatched bases: 8. The germline V gene has CDR1 MNHEY and CDR2 SVGEGT. CDR3 size: 14 residues. For the CDR3, the DNA is TGTGCCAGCAGCCTACCGACAGGGGGGACACCCCTCCACTTT. Amino acids: CASSLPTGGTPLHF.

V usage is TRBV28 and J usage is TRBJ2-3; 8 nucleotides agree with TRBD1. Germline CDR1 and CDR2: MDHEN and SYDVKM. V shed 6 bases, J shed 5 bases, and the junction held 10 bases outside the gene matches. This CDR3 region has 15 residues. The CDR3 here is CASRSPGQVEDTQYF. CDR3 sequence (DNA): TGTGCCAGCAGGTCCCCGGGACAGGTTGAAGATACGCAGTATTTT.

This clonotype came up once. The CDR3 here is CASSIGAGGYHYSYNEQFF. The CDR3 nucleotides are TGTGCCAGCAGCATTGGGGCGGGGGGATATCATTACTCCTACAATGAGCAGTTCTTC. The genes are TRBV2 and TRBJ2-1; TRBD2 matches 8 bases. Trimming cost V 6 bases and J 0 bases; bases outside gene matches: 16. Germline loops: CDR1 SNHLY, CDR2 FYNNEI. CDR3 length: 19 amino acids.

This clonotype was found many times. The chain is built from TRBV7-3 and TRBJ1-1; 7 bases align to TRBD1. This CDR3 is built from 13 residues. Looked up from germline, CDR1 is SGHTA and CDR2 is FQGTGA. With V trimmed by 5 bases and J by 4 bases, 4 bases remained unmatched. CDR3: CASSQGQATEAFF. CDR3 in DNA: TGTGCCAGCAGCCAAGGACAGGCCACTGAAGCTTTCTTT.

This clonotype was counted between two and nine times. The J gene is TRBJ1-2, the V gene TRBV7-2; 8 nucleotides align to TRBD1. The V and J ends lost 1 base and 6 bases, in that order; junction bases with no gene match: 4. Germline-derived CDR1 and CDR2 are SGHTA and FQGNSA. The CDR3 has 14 residues. The CDR3 nucleotides are TGTGCCAGCAGCTTAGGGACAGGGCCGGATGGCTACACCTTC. It codes for CASSLGTGPDGYTF.

The chain's CDR3 is CASSPLAAEGYTF. The CDR3 DNA sequence: TGTGCCAGCAGCCCACTAGCGGCGGAAGGCTACACCTTC. This chain connects TRBV7-3 to TRBJ1-2; D remains ambiguous. The CDR3 runs to 13 residues. In germline, CDR1 is SGHTA, CDR2 FQGTGA. The V end lost 5 bases, the J end lost 8 bases, and 15 bases lay between the germline ends. Full variable domain (outside the CDR3, taken from reference TRBV7-3 and TRBJ1-2): GAGVSQTPSNKVTEKGKYVELRCDPISGHTALYWYRQSLGQGPEFLIYFQGTGAADDSGLPNDRFFAVRPEGSVSTLKIQRTERGDSAVYLCASSPLAAEGYTFGSGTRLTVV.